Below are 8 T cell receptor beta chains sequenced from a single sample in a study of blood T cell repertoires in COVID-19. Generated by immunoSEQ multiplex PCR, the TCRdb table keeps only in-frame clones and is missing some. The repertoire holds about 90,000 clones, with 75% to 90% as singletons. Sample: peripheral blood. The origin of the receptors is a human donor in a cohort sampled during active COVID-19.

The rearrangement uses TRBV7-2 and TRBJ1-2; a weak D match, TRBD1 (5 bases). Trimming removed 2 bases from V and 6 bases from J, with 10 bases in between. Germline lookup yields CDR1 SGHTA and CDR2 FQGNSA. The CDR3 extends over 13 amino acids. CDR3 nucleotide sequence: TGTGCCAGCAGCTTAAGCCAGGGAAATGGCTACACCTTC. Its translation: CASSLSQGNGYTF.

The table lists this clone with a count of one. This chain joins TRBV19 and TRBJ1-6; no clear D. V lost 6 bases and J 3 bases, leaving 6 bases between the germline ends. The CDR3 covers 13 residues. Germline V gene sequence: CDR1 LNHDA, CDR2 SQIVND (reference sequence). The CDR3 DNA sequence: TGTGCCAGTAGCCGGGGCTATAATTCACCCCTCCACTTT. Translation gives CASSRGYNSPLHF.

The chain recombines TRBV19 with TRBJ2-5; weak D call: TRBD2 (6 bases). This CDR3 region has 16 residues. Trimming removed 6 bases from V and 1 base from J, with 18 bases in between. Per germline, CDR1 LNHDA and CDR2 SQIVND (reference sequence). The CDR3 sequence is CASRMAGSGGQETQYF. CDR3 nucleotides: TGTGCCAGTAGGATGGCGGGGTCCGGGGGCCAAGAGACCCAGTACTTC.

The gene calls are TRBV18 and TRBJ2-7; D may be TRBD1 (6 bases). This CDR3 comprises 15 residues. V shed 3 bases and J shed 1 base, with 13 bases lying between them. Germline V gene sequence: CDR1 KGHSH, CDR2 LQKENI. The CDR3 nucleotides are TGTGCCAGCTCACCCCCGAGGGGGATTTCCTACGAGCAGTACTTC. It translates to CASSPPRGISYEQYF.

The chain carries TRBV6-5 and TRBJ1-2; perhaps TRBD1 as D (6 bases). The germline CDR1 and CDR2 sequences are MNHEY and SVGAGI. V was clipped by 5 bases and J by 2 bases, with 9 bases between them. This CDR3 is 13 amino acids long. The CDR3 DNA follows: TGTGCCAGCAGTACCACAGGGAACTATGGCTACACCTTC. This encodes CASSTTGNYGYTF.

The chain couples TRBV6-5 to TRBJ2-2; 8 nucleotides line up with TRBD1. Trimming took 6 bases from V and 8 from J; bases not matched to a gene: 8. This CDR3 contains 14 residues. Germline V gives CDR1 MNHEY, CDR2 SVGAGI. The CDR3 spells CASSSDRASGELFF. CDR3 in DNA: TGTGCCAGCAGCTCGGACAGGGCGTCAGGGGAGCTGTTTTTT.

J is TRBJ2-5 and V is TRBV6-2 or TRBV6-3; D perhaps matches TRBD2 (5 bases). V lost 5 bases and J 4 bases, leaving 17 bases between the germline ends. Germline V lookup: CDR1 MNHEY, CDR2 SVGEGT. The CDR3 has 15 amino acids. CDR3 region: CASSTRGWGRETQYF. CDR3 coding DNA: TGTGCCAGCAGTACTCGGGGTTGGGGAAGAGAGACCCAGTACTTC.

The chain joins TRBV19 to TRBJ1-2; 7 bases map to TRBD1. CDR3 size: 17 residues. Germline V gives CDR1 LNHDA, CDR2 SQIVND (reference sequence). The trim removed 0 bases at V and 4 bases at J, leaving 11 bases unmatched. This CDR3 reads CASSIDLIEGQFYGYTF. The CDR3 DNA follows: TGTGCCAGTAGTATAGATCTTATCGAGGGACAGTTCTATGGCTACACCTTC.